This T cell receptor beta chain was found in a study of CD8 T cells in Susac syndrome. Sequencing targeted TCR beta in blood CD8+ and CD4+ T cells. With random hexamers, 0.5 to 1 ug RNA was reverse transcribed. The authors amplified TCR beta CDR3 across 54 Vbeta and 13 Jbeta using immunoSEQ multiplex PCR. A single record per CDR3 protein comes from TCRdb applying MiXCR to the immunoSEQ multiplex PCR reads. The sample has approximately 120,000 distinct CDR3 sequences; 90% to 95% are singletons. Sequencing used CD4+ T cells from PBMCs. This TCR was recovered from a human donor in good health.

DNA for the CDR3: TGTGCCAGCAGTTCGACAGGGGGAACCACCCAGTACTTC. This sequence encodes CASSSTGGTTQYF. The chain employs TRBV12-3 or TRBV12-4 and TRBJ2-5; 9 nucleotides match TRBD1. The ends lost 4 bases at V and 8 bases at J; junction bases unmatched: 5. This CDR3 has 13 amino acids.